The clone carrying this T cell receptor (beta chain) was recorded a few times. Its antigen is unknown. The entry originates in a study of T cells in localized non-small cell lung cancer. Study results and limitations: Blood T cell density predicted longer survival; adjacent-lung clonality, shorter. Uninvolved nearby lung showed the greatest T cell clonality, exceeding that found in tumor. Paired adjacent lung recovered a median approximately 57 of the top 100 tumor clones.

Repertoires were generated with immunoSEQ multiplex PCR, while TCRdb's copy carries only in-frame clones and drops some. The data show roughly 2,400 clones, with roughly 20% seen just once and about 18% held by the top ten. V gave up 4 bases and J gave up 2 bases, with 12 bases separating them. CDR3 length: 14 residues. Per germline, CDR1 SGHNT and CDR2 YENEEA. This receptor was identified in a male donor at least 60 years old with stage I lung adenocarcinoma. The chain joins TRBV11-3 to TRBJ2-7; D could derive from TRBD1 or TRBD2 (5 bases each). The starting material was lung tumor tissue, obtained before any cancer treatment. In nucleotides, the CDR3 is TGTGCCAGCAGCTCACTCTGGGGGACCTACGAGCAGTACTTC. This gives the protein CASSSLWGTYEQYF.